The rows below give T cell receptor beta chains drawn from one sample of a study of cytomegalovirus exposure and HLA in healthy donors. Libraries were prepared by immunoSEQ multiplex PCR; TCRdb keeps only in-frame clonotypes and omits some of them. Counted here are 150,000 to 200,000 clones, 80% occurring once; the ten biggest clones make up around 7.3%. Source material: PBMCs. These receptors originate from a young man in good health and CMV-seropositive. The CDR3 runs from the conserved cysteine through the conserved F or W. The D gene is left open where the match is weak. Size tells how often a clone was seen (once, few, many) or the class of an expanded clone, and some rows leave it out.

CDR3 protein: CASSLGGFQETQYF
CDR3 DNA: TGTGCCAGCAGTTTAGGAGGATTCCAAGAGACCCAGTACTTC
V gene: TRBV28
D gene: NA
J gene: TRBJ2-5
clone size: few

CDR3 protein: CASSGPGQGGSPLHF
CDR3 DNA: TGTGCCAGCAGCGGACCGGGACAGGGTGGTTCACCCCTCCACTTT
V gene: TRBV9
D gene: TRBD1
J gene: TRBJ1-6
clone size: NA

CDR3 protein: CASSSRSLNTGELFF
CDR3 DNA: TGTGCCAGCAGTTCCAGAAGTTTGAACACCGGGGAGCTGTTTTTT
V gene: TRBV6-6
D gene: NA
J gene: TRBJ2-2
clone size: NA

CDR3 protein: CASRDSSNEKLFF
CDR3 DNA: TGCGCCAGCAGGGACAGTTCGAATGAAAAACTGTTTTTT
V gene: TRBV5-1
D gene: NA
J gene: TRBJ1-4
clone size: few

CDR3 protein: CASSISRGRMNTEAFF
CDR3 DNA: TGTGCCAGCAGCATCTCCCGCGGGCGGATGAACACTGAAGCTTTCTTT
V gene: TRBV7-2
D gene: NA
J gene: TRBJ1-1
clone size: NA

CDR3 protein: CASSGANEKLFF
CDR3 DNA: TGTGCCAGTAGTGGAGCTAATGAAAAACTGTTTTTT
V gene: TRBV19
D gene: NA
J gene: TRBJ1-4
clone size: NA

CDR3 protein: CASSEAQAFF
CDR3 DNA: TGTGCCAGCAGTGAAGCGCAAGCTTTCTTT
V gene: TRBV6-5
D gene: NA
J gene: TRBJ1-1
clone size: NA

CDR3 protein: CASSQAQGASTDTQYF
CDR3 DNA: TGCGCCAGCAGCCAAGCACAGGGAGCTAGCACAGATACGCAGTATTTT
V gene: TRBV4-3
D gene: NA
J gene: TRBJ2-3
clone size: NA

CDR3 protein: CASKARDTSLSYEQYF
CDR3 DNA: TGTGCCAGTAAGGCCCGCGACACATCACTCAGCTACGAGCAGTACTTC
V gene: TRBV19
D gene: NA
J gene: TRBJ2-7
clone size: NA

CDR3 protein: CASVGVNYGYTF
CDR3 DNA: TGTGCCAGCGTCGGGGTAAACTATGGCTACACCTTC
V gene: TRBV6-1
D gene: NA
J gene: TRBJ1-2
clone size: NA

CDR3 protein: CASSLGLAGGPASYEQYF
CDR3 DNA: TGCGCCAGCAGCCTTGGACTAGCGGGGGGGCCAGCATCCTACGAGCAGTACTTC
V gene: TRBV5-1
D gene: TRBD2
J gene: TRBJ2-7
clone size: NA

CDR3 protein: CASSIRAGGYNEQFF
CDR3 DNA: TGTGCCAGTAGTATTCGGGCGGGGGGATACAATGAGCAGTTCTTC
V gene: TRBV19
D gene: TRBD2
J gene: TRBJ2-1
clone size: NA

CDR3 protein: CASSRDRLSSYEQYF
CDR3 DNA: TGTGCCAGCAGCCGAGACAGGCTGAGCTCCTACGAGCAGTACTTC
V gene: TRBV7-9
D gene: NA
J gene: TRBJ2-7
clone size: NA

CDR3 protein: CASGFPRGLGYGYTF
CDR3 DNA: TGTGCTAGTGGTTTTCCCAGGGGGCTTGGCTATGGCTACACCTTC
V gene: TRBV12-5
D gene: TRBD1
J gene: TRBJ1-2
clone size: NA

CDR3 protein: CASTEGGGAYNEQFF
CDR3 DNA: TGTGCCAGCACCGAAGGCGGGGGTGCCTACAATGAGCAGTTCTTC
V gene: TRBV9
D gene: TRBD2
J gene: TRBJ2-1
clone size: NA

CDR3 protein: CASSKRGSSTDTQYF
CDR3 DNA: TGTGCCAGCAGCAAGCGGGGGTCTAGCACAGATACGCAGTATTTT
V gene: TRBV7-9
D gene: TRBD2
J gene: TRBJ2-3
clone size: few

CDR3 protein: CASSEYGLGADTQYF
CDR3 DNA: TGTGCCAGCAGTGAATATGGTCTGGGCGCAGATACGCAGTATTTT
V gene: TRBV25-1
D gene: NA
J gene: TRBJ2-3
clone size: NA

CDR3 protein: CASGLSTQGEQYF
CDR3 DNA: TGTGCTAGTGGTTTGTCTACCCAGGGCGAGCAGTACTTC
V gene: TRBV12-5
D gene: NA
J gene: TRBJ2-7
clone size: NA

CDR3 protein: CAWDGQGGETQYF
CDR3 DNA: TGTGCCTGGGACGGACAGGGTGGGGAGACCCAGTACTTC
V gene: TRBV30
D gene: TRBD1
J gene: TRBJ2-5
clone size: NA

CDR3 protein: CASSPPRASGTLEQFF
CDR3 DNA: TGTGCCAGCAGCCCCCCAAGGGCTAGCGGGACCCTTGAGCAGTTCTTC
V gene: TRBV9
D gene: TRBD2
J gene: TRBJ2-1
clone size: NA

CDR3 protein: CSVTGLNTEAFF
CDR3 DNA: TGCAGCGTTACCGGGTTGAACACTGAAGCTTTCTTT
V gene: TRBV29-1
D gene: NA
J gene: TRBJ1-1
clone size: NA

CDR3 protein: CASSERAGGAETQYF
CDR3 DNA: TGTGCCAGCAGTGAACGGGCAGGGGGCGCAGAGACCCAGTACTTC
V gene: TRBV6-1
D gene: TRBD1
J gene: TRBJ2-5
clone size: NA

CDR3 protein: CASSFRRGLYNEQFF
CDR3 DNA: TGTGCCAGCAGTTTTCGGCGGGGTCTCTACAATGAGCAGTTCTTC
V gene: TRBV27
D gene: NA
J gene: TRBJ2-1
clone size: NA

CDR3 protein: CASSLEGQGVDEQYF
CDR3 DNA: TGCGCCAGCAGCTTGGAGGGACAGGGAGTGGACGAGCAGTACTTC
V gene: TRBV5-1
D gene: TRBD1
J gene: TRBJ2-7
clone size: NA

CDR3 protein: CSSSATAAYEQYF
CDR3 DNA: TGTTCCAGCAGCGCTACAGCGGCCTACGAGCAGTACTTC
V gene: TRBV7-9
D gene: NA
J gene: TRBJ2-7
clone size: NA

CDR3 protein: CASSLRYSDGYTF
CDR3 DNA: TGTGCCAGCAGCTTAAGGTATAGCGATGGCTACACCTTC
V gene: TRBV7-2
D gene: NA
J gene: TRBJ1-2
clone size: NA

CDR3 protein: CASSPLAGTSYEQYF
CDR3 DNA: TGTGCCAGCAGCCCATTAGCGGGGACTTCCTACGAGCAGTACTTC
V gene: TRBV7-8
D gene: TRBD2
J gene: TRBJ2-7
clone size: NA

CDR3 protein: CASSLRLVGYNEQFF
CDR3 DNA: TGTGCCAGCAGCTTAAGACTAGTCGGGTACAATGAGCAGTTCTTC
V gene: TRBV11-3
D gene: NA
J gene: TRBJ2-1
clone size: NA

CDR3 protein: CASSSLQGIKNYEQYF
CDR3 DNA: TGTGCCAGCAGTTCGCTACAGGGGATAAAGAACTACGAGCAGTACTTC
V gene: TRBV6-5
D gene: TRBD1
J gene: TRBJ2-7
clone size: few

CDR3 protein: CASSESIAGGQDEQFF
CDR3 DNA: TGCGCCAGCAGTGAGTCGATAGCGGGGGGGCAGGATGAGCAGTTCTTC
V gene: TRBV10-1
D gene: TRBD2
J gene: TRBJ2-1
clone size: NA

CDR3 protein: CAWNGDSLNTEAFF
CDR3 DNA: TGTGCCTGGAATGGCGACAGCCTGAACACTGAAGCTTTCTTT
V gene: TRBV30
D gene: NA
J gene: TRBJ1-1
clone size: NA

CDR3 protein: CASSKWTSGGTDTQYF
CDR3 DNA: TGCGCCAGCAGCAAATGGACTAGCGGCGGCACAGATACGCAGTATTTT
V gene: TRBV4-1
D gene: TRBD2
J gene: TRBJ2-3
clone size: NA

CDR3 protein: CASSPEAFNYGYTF
CDR3 DNA: TGTGCCAGCAGCCCGGAGGCGTTTAACTATGGCTACACCTTC
V gene: TRBV4-2
D gene: NA
J gene: TRBJ1-2
clone size: NA

CDR3 protein: CASGTGTDTQYF
CDR3 DNA: TGTGCCAGCGGGACAGGGACAGATACGCAGTATTTT
V gene: TRBV19
D gene: TRBD1
J gene: TRBJ2-3
clone size: NA

CDR3 protein: CASTQGGGQETQYF
CDR3 DNA: TGTGCCAGCACCCAAGGGGGGGGCCAAGAGACCCAGTACTTC
V gene: TRBV6-6
D gene: NA
J gene: TRBJ2-5
clone size: NA

CDR3 protein: CASSLGQGGYNSPLHF
CDR3 DNA: TGTGCCAGCAGCCTAGGACAGGGCGGCTATAATTCACCCCTCCACTTT
V gene: TRBV11-2
D gene: TRBD1
J gene: TRBJ1-6
clone size: NA

CDR3 protein: CASSLVKRGYEQYF
CDR3 DNA: TGTGCCAGCTCACTTGTCAAGCGGGGCTACGAGCAGTACTTC
V gene: TRBV18
D gene: TRBD2
J gene: TRBJ2-7
clone size: NA